The rows below give T cell receptor beta chains drawn from one sample of a study of blood T cell repertoires in COVID-19. TCRdb keeps only in-frame clones here, not all; method: immunoSEQ multiplex PCR. The sample shows 95,000 to 150,000 clones, 80% to 85% of them seen only once. Sequenced material: PBMCs or T cells enriched from blood (not recorded which). The receptors were sampled from a woman aged 25 to 39 who had recovered from COVID-19. The conserved cysteine and the conserved F or W are not part of the CDR3 here. Not all rows give a size; the values are once, few, many and, for expanded clones, a class.

V gene,CDR3 length,clone size,CDR3 protein
TRBV11-3,12,.,ASSQGLLLNEQF
TRBV27,12,.,ASSWSGRRYEQY
TRBV25-1,14,.,ASSELVSGSTDTQY
TRBV19,14,.,ASSIWVGTANNEQF
TRBV30,11,.,AWSVTGDTEAF
TRBV4-2,14,.,ASSHLGLAVQETQY
TRBV5-5,12,.,ASSLLAGAYEQY
TRBV18,13,.,ASSPVGGAGNEQF
TRBV30,13,.,AWTASPLDTDTQY
TRBV6-2/TRBV6-3,12,.,ASSSARDTGELF
TRBV2,13,once,ASRKQGAFNSPLH
TRBV28,11,.,ASSLAVYNEQF
TRBV2,13,.,ATPGDPGARNGYT
TRBV7-9,11,.,ASRRGAYNEQF
TRBV7-9,11,.,ASSARAGLDYT
TRBV10-2,14,once,ASRPDSYYSNQPQH
TRBV7-9,13,.,ASSPGAGPPTGYT
TRBV28,13,.,ASSNLSTGRGGYT
TRBV5-1,14,.,ASRAPGGSSLDEQY
TRBV3-1/TRBV3-2,12,.,ASSRTGGTYEQY
TRBV7-2,14,.,ASSIRQGARTDTQY
TRBV7-2,12,.,ASTRDFSSYEQY
TRBV9,12,.,ASSVATRTDTQY
TRBV3-1/TRBV3-2,12,.,ASSRGGRDQPQH
TRBV9,13,.,ASAEGGTYNSPLH
TRBV29-1,12,.,SVLLAGRTDTQY
TRBV6-2/TRBV6-3,11,.,ASSYQRAYEQY
TRBV7-2,12,.,ASSLGGGSTEAF
TRBV18,12,.,ASSLSRENTEAF